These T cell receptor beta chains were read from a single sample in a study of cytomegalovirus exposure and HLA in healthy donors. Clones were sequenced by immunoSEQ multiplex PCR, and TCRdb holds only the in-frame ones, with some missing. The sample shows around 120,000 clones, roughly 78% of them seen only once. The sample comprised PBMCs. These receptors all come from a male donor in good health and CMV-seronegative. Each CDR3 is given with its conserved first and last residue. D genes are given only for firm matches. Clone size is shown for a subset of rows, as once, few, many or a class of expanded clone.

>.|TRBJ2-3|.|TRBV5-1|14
TGCGCCAGCAGCTTAAAACTTTTTGCTAATACGCAGTATTTT
CASSLKLFANTQYF
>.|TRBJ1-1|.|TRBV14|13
TGTGCCAGCAGCCAGAGATCGAACACTGAAGCTTTCTTT
CASSQRSNTEAFF
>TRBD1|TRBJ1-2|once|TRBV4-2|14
TGTGCCAGCAGCCAAGAAAGACAGGGTCGCAGCTACACCTTC
CASSQERQGRSYTF
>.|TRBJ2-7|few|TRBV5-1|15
TGCGCCAGCAGCTTGGTCCAGGGCGATGTTGGCGAGCAGTACTTC
CASSLVQGDVGEQYF
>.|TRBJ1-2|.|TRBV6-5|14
TGTGCCAGCAGCGCCGGAAGGGGTTCGTATGGCTACACCTTC
CASSAGRGSYGYTF
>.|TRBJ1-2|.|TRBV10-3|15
TGTGCCATCAGTGAGTCGAATCGGGGGTCGGATGGCTACACCTTC
CAISESNRGSDGYTF
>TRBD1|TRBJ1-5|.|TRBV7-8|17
TGTGCCAGCAGCTTACTGGTTGGACAGGGCGCTTTACAGCCCCAGCATTTT
CASSLLVGQGALQPQHF
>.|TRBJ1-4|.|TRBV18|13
TGTGCCAGCTCACCTGGTACAGGGGAAAAACTGTTTTTT
CASSPGTGEKLFF
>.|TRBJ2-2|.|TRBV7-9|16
TGTTCCAGCAGCTTTAGGGGCCTCGCGAACACCGGGGAGCTGTTTTTT
CSSSFRGLANTGELFF
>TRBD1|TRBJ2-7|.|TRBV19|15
TGTGCCAGTAGTGCCTCCGGGACAGTAAATGGCGAGCAGTACTTC
CASSASGTVNGEQYF
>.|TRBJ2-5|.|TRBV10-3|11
TGTGCCATCAGTGAGCGGGAGACCCAGTACTTC
CAISERETQYF
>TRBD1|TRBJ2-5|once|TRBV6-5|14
TGTGCCAGCCGAGACAGGGGGCGGGCGGAGACCCAGTACTTC
CASRDRGRAETQYF
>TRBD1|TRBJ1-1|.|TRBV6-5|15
TGTGCCAGCAGGTATGACAGGGGGCGGAGGACTGAAGCTTTCTTT
CASRYDRGRRTEAFF
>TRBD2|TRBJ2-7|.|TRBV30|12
TGTGCCTGGACGGGGGGAACCGACGAGCAGTACTTC
CAWTGGTDEQYF
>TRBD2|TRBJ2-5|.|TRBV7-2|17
TGTGCCAGCAGCTTAGAAGCGGGGGGGATGATAAAAGAGACCCAGTACTTC
CASSLEAGGMIKETQYF
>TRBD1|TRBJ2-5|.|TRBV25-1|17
TGTGCCAGCAGTGAATACCCCCCTACAGGGGGCGAAGAGACCCAGTACTTC
CASSEYPPTGGEETQYF